A selection of T cell receptor beta chains follows, all from one sample in a study of early T cells in non-severe SARS-CoV-2 infection. TCRdb re-called the 5' RACE reads with MiXCR, one entry per CDR3 protein. The sample lists more than 70,000 distinct CDR3 sequences; roughly an eighth were seen once. Sequencing was done on a sample of whole blood. The receptor source for this set is an adult who was a healthcare worker with PCR-confirmed SARS-CoV-2 infection or an uninfected control (not recorded which). CDR3s include the opening cysteine and the closing phenylalanine or tryptophan. The D gene is left open where the match is weak. A row's size may be missing; if present it is once, few, many or a size class.

cdr3_aa: CASSRALAGPNEQFF
cdr3_nt: TGTGCCAGCAGCCGAGCCCTAGCGGGCCCAAATGAGCAGTTCTTC
v_call: TRBV11-2
clone_size: NA
d_call: TRBD2
j_call: TRBJ2-1

cdr3_aa: CASRPTGGPAPQHF
cdr3_nt: TGTGCCAGTCGACCCACAGGGGGCCCGGCGCCCCAGCATTTT
v_call: TRBV19
clone_size: NA
d_call: TRBD1
j_call: TRBJ1-5

cdr3_aa: CAPVGTDEQYF
cdr3_nt: TGTGCCCCGGTAGGGACTGACGAGCAGTACTTC
v_call: TRBV24-1
clone_size: few
d_call: NA
j_call: TRBJ2-7

cdr3_aa: CASSRTVNTEAFF
cdr3_nt: TGTGCCAGCAGTAGGACAGTGAACACTGAAGCTTTCTTT
v_call: TRBV12-3/TRBV12-4
clone_size: NA
d_call: NA
j_call: TRBJ1-1

cdr3_aa: CASSPRGPTNTGELFF
cdr3_nt: TGTGCCAGCAGCCCCAGGGGGCCTACGAACACCGGGGAGCTGTTTTTT
v_call: TRBV7-3
clone_size: NA
d_call: TRBD1
j_call: TRBJ2-2

cdr3_aa: CASRRSRADYGYTF
cdr3_nt: TGTGCCAGCAGGAGAAGCCGGGCCGACTATGGCTACACCTTC
v_call: TRBV3-1
clone_size: NA
d_call: NA
j_call: TRBJ1-2

cdr3_aa: CASSRRETGELFF
cdr3_nt: TGTGCCAGCAGCCGAAGGGAGACCGGGGAGCTGTTTTTT
v_call: TRBV3-1
clone_size: few
d_call: NA
j_call: TRBJ2-2

cdr3_aa: CASSRQQEVPTYF
cdr3_nt: TGTGCCAGCAGCCGTCAACAAGAGGTCCCGACATACTTC
v_call: TRBV11-2
clone_size: NA
d_call: NA
j_call: TRBJ2-5

cdr3_aa: CSVQSIAGGLWANTGELFF
cdr3_nt: TGCAGTGTCCAGTCAATAGCGGGAGGGCTGTGGGCGAACACCGGGGAGCTGTTTTTT
v_call: TRBV20-1
clone_size: few
d_call: TRBD2
j_call: TRBJ2-2

cdr3_aa: CSVVDRETNTEAFF
cdr3_nt: TGCAGCGTTGTCGACAGGGAAACGAACACTGAAGCTTTCTTT
v_call: TRBV29-1
clone_size: NA
d_call: TRBD1
j_call: TRBJ1-1

cdr3_aa: CSARQTGADSGANVLTF
cdr3_nt: TGCAGTGCTAGACAGACAGGGGCGGACTCTGGGGCCAACGTCCTGACTTTC
v_call: TRBV20-1
clone_size: few
d_call: TRBD1
j_call: TRBJ2-6

cdr3_aa: CSVDNGGETQYF
cdr3_nt: TGCAGCGTTGATAATGGGGGGGAGACCCAGTACTTC
v_call: TRBV29-1
clone_size: NA
d_call: NA
j_call: TRBJ2-5

cdr3_aa: CASRHLAPPTQYF
cdr3_nt: TGTGCCAGCCGCCACCTCGCCCCACCTACGCAGTATTTT
v_call: TRBV7-3
clone_size: NA
d_call: NA
j_call: TRBJ2-3

cdr3_aa: CASTPLSGGNEKLFF
cdr3_nt: TGTGCCAGTACCCCTCTTTCTGGGGGGAATGAAAAACTGTTTTTT
v_call: TRBV19
clone_size: NA
d_call: NA
j_call: TRBJ1-4

cdr3_aa: CASSQASTDTQYF
cdr3_nt: TGCGCCAGCAGCCAAGCTAGCACAGATACGCAGTATTTT
v_call: TRBV4-3
clone_size: many
d_call: NA
j_call: TRBJ2-3

cdr3_aa: CASSLTGFGQPQHF
cdr3_nt: TGTGCCAGCAGTTTGACAGGATTCGGACAGCCCCAGCATTTT
v_call: TRBV6-2/TRBV6-3
clone_size: few
d_call: NA
j_call: TRBJ1-5

cdr3_aa: CASSLAGDTNQPQHF
cdr3_nt: TGCGCCAGCAGCTTGGCAGGGGACACAAATCAGCCCCAGCATTTT
v_call: TRBV5-1
clone_size: NA
d_call: NA
j_call: TRBJ1-5

cdr3_aa: CASSLRGQLGDIQYF
cdr3_nt: TGTGCCAGCAGCTTAAGGGGACAGCTAGGGGACATTCAGTACTTC
v_call: TRBV7-2
clone_size: few
d_call: TRBD1
j_call: TRBJ2-4

cdr3_aa: CATSVGGMGTDTQYF
cdr3_nt: TGTGCCACCAGTGTCGGCGGGATGGGCACAGATACGCAGTATTTT
v_call: TRBV24-1
clone_size: many
d_call: NA
j_call: TRBJ2-3

cdr3_aa: CATSEGWGYGYTF
cdr3_nt: TGTGCCACCAGTGAGGGATGGGGCTATGGCTACACCTTC
v_call: TRBV24-1
clone_size: few
d_call: NA
j_call: TRBJ1-2

cdr3_aa: CASSRMTRDTQYF
cdr3_nt: TGTGCCAGCAGTAGGATGACACGAGATACGCAGTATTTT
v_call: TRBV2
clone_size: many
d_call: NA
j_call: TRBJ2-3

cdr3_aa: CASSQMSSEDYEQYF
cdr3_nt: TGTGCCAGCAGCCAAATGTCTAGCGAAGACTACGAGCAGTACTTC
v_call: TRBV7-2
clone_size: many
d_call: NA
j_call: TRBJ2-7

cdr3_aa: CATSEGTSGDYEQYF
cdr3_nt: TGTGCCACCAGTGAGGGGACTAGCGGGGACTACGAGCAGTACTTC
v_call: TRBV24-1
clone_size: many
d_call: TRBD2
j_call: TRBJ2-7

cdr3_aa: CSTSGTSYNEQFF
cdr3_nt: TGCAGCACTTCCGGGACTAGCTACAATGAGCAGTTCTTC
v_call: TRBV29-1
clone_size: NA
d_call: TRBD2
j_call: TRBJ2-1

cdr3_aa: CASSAYFGTAYNSPLHF
cdr3_nt: TGTGCCAGCAGCGCATATTTTGGGACAGCTTATAATTCACCCCTCCACTTT
v_call: TRBV7-2
clone_size: NA
d_call: TRBD1
j_call: TRBJ1-6

cdr3_aa: CSVEQGTSYEQYF
cdr3_nt: TGCAGCGTCGAACAGGGAACCTCCTACGAGCAGTACTTC
v_call: TRBV29-1
clone_size: large
d_call: NA
j_call: TRBJ2-7

cdr3_aa: CASSNRDPSHNEQFF
cdr3_nt: TGTGCCAGCAGCAACCGGGACCCCTCTCACAATGAGCAGTTCTTC
v_call: TRBV7-6
clone_size: NA
d_call: NA
j_call: TRBJ2-1

cdr3_aa: CASRRTSGRRNEQFF
cdr3_nt: TGTGCCAGCAGACGGACTAGCGGGCGGCGAAATGAGCAGTTCTTC
v_call: TRBV7-9
clone_size: many
d_call: TRBD2
j_call: TRBJ2-1

cdr3_aa: CASSRRGTGNTGELFF
cdr3_nt: TGTGCCAGCAGCCGCCGAGGGACGGGGAACACCGGGGAGCTGTTTTTT
v_call: TRBV3-1
clone_size: few
d_call: NA
j_call: TRBJ2-2

cdr3_aa: CSARDWAGVRTYEQYF
cdr3_nt: TGCAGTGCTAGAGATTGGGCGGGAGTGCGAACCTACGAGCAGTACTTC
v_call: TRBV20-1
clone_size: few
d_call: TRBD2
j_call: TRBJ2-7

cdr3_aa: CASSRHNQPQHF
cdr3_nt: TGTGCCAGCAGCCGACACAATCAGCCCCAGCATTTT
v_call: TRBV16
clone_size: few
d_call: NA
j_call: TRBJ1-5

cdr3_aa: CASSSRLDEQFF
cdr3_nt: TGTGCCAGCAGCTCCCGTTTGGATGAGCAGTTCTTC
v_call: TRBV7-6
clone_size: few
d_call: NA
j_call: TRBJ2-1

cdr3_aa: CASSSSGGDNEQFF
cdr3_nt: TGTGCCAGCAGCTCTAGCGGGGGAGACAATGAGCAGTTCTTC
v_call: TRBV7-8
clone_size: NA
d_call: TRBD2
j_call: TRBJ2-1

cdr3_aa: CASSLVGIMYGGELFF
cdr3_nt: TGTGCCAGCAGCTTAGTCGGGATAATGTACGGCGGGGAGCTGTTTTTT
v_call: TRBV7-6
clone_size: NA
d_call: NA
j_call: TRBJ2-2

cdr3_aa: CASSEMWEGGNIQYF
cdr3_nt: TGTGCCAGCAGTGAAATGTGGGAGGGGGGTAACATTCAGTACTTC
v_call: TRBV6-6
clone_size: few
d_call: NA
j_call: TRBJ2-4

cdr3_aa: CASSYSTTGKNEKLFF
cdr3_nt: TGTGCCAGCAGTTACTCCACGACAGGAAAAAATGAAAAACTGTTTTTT
v_call: TRBV6-6
clone_size: many
d_call: NA
j_call: TRBJ1-4

cdr3_aa: CASSFNGNTDEQYF
cdr3_nt: TGTGCCAGCAGCTTTAACGGTAACACCGACGAGCAGTACTTC
v_call: TRBV7-9
clone_size: few
d_call: NA
j_call: TRBJ2-7

cdr3_aa: CASSDSQPNSPLHF
cdr3_nt: TGTGCCAGCAGTGACAGTCAGCCCAATTCACCCCTCCACTTT
v_call: TRBV2
clone_size: many
d_call: NA
j_call: TRBJ1-6

cdr3_aa: CSAIAGGPGEQYF
cdr3_nt: TGCAGTGCGATAGCGGGAGGGCCGGGAGAGCAGTACTTC
v_call: TRBV20-1
clone_size: many
d_call: TRBD2
j_call: TRBJ2-7

cdr3_aa: CASSLALVQFF
cdr3_nt: TGTGCCAGCAGCTTAGCACTCGTGCAGTTCTTC
v_call: TRBV7-9
clone_size: many
d_call: NA
j_call: TRBJ2-1